Below are 11 T cell receptor beta chains sequenced from a single sample in a study of T cells in Graves' hyperthyroidism and ophthalmopathy. There were TCR beta CDR3 regions amplified from RNA transcripts. The HTBI set primed first-round TCR CDR3 RT-PCR. TCRdb re-analysed the multiplex PCR reads in MiXCR, keeping a single row per CDR3 protein. The sample records roughly 280,000 distinct CDR3 sequences, about 17% being singletons. The source material was blood. Receptors originate from an older woman with Graves' ophthalmopathy.

The sample holds many counts of this clonotype. This chain joins TRBV7-2 and TRBJ2-7, with no clear D. Trimming stripped 5 bases from V and 6 bases from J, with 8 bases between. Germline assignment: CDR1 SGHTA and CDR2 FQGNSA. This CDR3 has 11 residues. The CDR3 is CASSIYSEQYF. The CDR3 DNA is TGTGCCAGCAGCATTTACAGCGAGCAGTACTTC.

In this sample, this clonotype turned up a few times. The rearrangement links TRBV7-6 to TRBJ1-3, with 7 bases matching TRBD1. J lost 4 bases, V lost 5 bases, and 5 bases had no gene match. Per the germline V gene, CDR1 is SGHVS and CDR2 is FNYEAQ. CDR3 length equals 14 residues. This CDR3 reads CASSNYRGGNTIYF. CDR3 DNA: TGTGCCAGCAGCAACTACAGGGGAGGAAACACCATATATTTT.

There are many counts of this clonotype. The chain joins TRBV28 to TRBJ2-7; 8 bases map to TRBD2. CDR1 and CDR2 from the germline V gene are MDHEN and SYDVKM. The CDR3 extends over 17 amino acids. With 3 bases clipped from V and 0 bases from J, the junction kept 10 bases outside the gene matches. The CDR3 spells CASSLPGGAGGSYEQYF. CDR3 bases: TGTGCCAGCAGTTTGCCCGGGGGGGCGGGGGGCTCCTACGAGCAGTACTTC.

The chain links TRBV5-6 to TRBJ1-2; 7 bases map to TRBD1. In germline, CDR1 is SGHDT, CDR2 YYEEEE. The CDR3 covers 17 residues. With 1 base clipped from V and 2 bases from J, the junction kept 11 bases outside the gene matches. The CDR3, as DNA: TGTGCCAGCAGCTTGTACCCCAGTTCACAGGGGAACTATGGCTACACCTTC. Amino acid sequence: CASSLYPSSQGNYGYTF.

The J gene is TRBJ2-1, the V gene TRBV28; TRBD2 matches 7 bases. This CDR3 has 12 residues. Trimming removed 5 bases from V and 16 bases from J; junction bases left unmatched: 11. Looked up from germline, CDR1 is MDHEN and CDR2 is SYDVKM. The DNA of the CDR3 is TGTGCCAGCAGTCCGACGGGAGGACGGATTTTCTTC. Its translation: CASSPTGGRIFF.

In its sample, this clonotype was seen a few times. The chain links TRBV19 to TRBJ1-5, with 9 bases aligning to TRBD1. V gave up 5 bases and J gave up 7 bases; unmatched junction bases: 6. Germline CDR1 is LNHDA and CDR2 is SQIVND (reference sequence). This CDR3 comprises 14 residues. The CDR3 bases are TGTGCCAGTAGTGGAACAGGGGGCTTGCAGCCCCAGCATTTT. Translating gives CASSGTGGLQPQHF.

This clonotype was recorded at least ten times. The chain has TRBV4-3 and TRBJ2-7; 8 positions match TRBD2. This CDR3 spans 14 amino acids. V was pared by 1 base and J by 5 bases, with 4 bases of the junction left unmatched. The germline V gene has CDR1 LGHNA and CDR2 YSLEER. The CDR3, as DNA: TGCGCCAGCAGCCAAGGGGGACTAGTTGACGAGCAGTACTTC. Encoded protein: CASSQGGLVDEQYF.

This CDR3 is CSASGQGPFGYTF. The CDR3 bases are TGCAGTGCTAGTGGGCAGGGGCCCTTTGGCTACACCTTC. V is TRBV20-1 and J is TRBJ1-2; a weak D match, TRBD1 (6 bases). CDR3 size: 13 residues. The V end was cut by 3 bases, the J end by 7 bases, with 15 bases between. The germline V gene has CDR1 DFQATT and CDR2 SNEGSKA (reference sequence).

This clonotype has only a few counts. The rearrangement uses TRBV12-3 or TRBV12-4 and TRBJ2-2; tentatively, D is TRBD2 (5 bases). V dropped 8 bases and J dropped 5 bases, with 12 bases sitting between them. CDR3 length: 13 amino acids. The DNA for the CDR3 is TGTGCCAGCGCCCGCGAGGGAACCGGGGAGCTGTTTTTT. Encoded protein: CASAREGTGELFF.

This clonotype came up a few times. This sequence joins TRBV5-1 and TRBJ2-3; possibly TRBD1 or TRBD2 for D (6 bases each). Germline V gives CDR1 SGHRS, CDR2 YFSETQ. This CDR3 spans 16 amino acids. Trimming took off 0 bases at V and 1 base at J, with 12 bases between the two ends. CDR3 loop: CASSLVGGIRTDTQYF. DNA of the CDR3: TGCGCCAGCAGCTTGGTCGGGGGCATACGCACAGATACGCAGTATTTT.

The chain couples TRBV7-3 to TRBJ2-1; D not certain. Trimming pared 2 bases from V and 4 bases from J, leaving 21 bases between. The length of the CDR3 is 18 residues. Germline V CDR1 and CDR2: SGHTA, FQGTGA. CDR3 sequence: CASSLGLRSKVGYNEQFF. CDR3 DNA sequence: TGTGCCAGCAGCTTAGGTCTTCGATCAAAAGTGGGATACAATGAGCAGTTCTTC.